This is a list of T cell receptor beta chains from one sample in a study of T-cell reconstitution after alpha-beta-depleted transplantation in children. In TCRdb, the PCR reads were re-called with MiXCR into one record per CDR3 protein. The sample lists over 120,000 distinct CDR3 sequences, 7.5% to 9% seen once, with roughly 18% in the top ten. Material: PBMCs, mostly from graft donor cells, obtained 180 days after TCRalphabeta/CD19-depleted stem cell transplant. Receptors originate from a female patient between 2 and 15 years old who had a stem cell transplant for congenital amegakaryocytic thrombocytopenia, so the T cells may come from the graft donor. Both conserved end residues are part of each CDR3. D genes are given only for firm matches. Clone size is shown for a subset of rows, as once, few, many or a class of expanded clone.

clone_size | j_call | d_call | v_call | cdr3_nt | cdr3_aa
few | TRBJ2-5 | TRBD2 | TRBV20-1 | TGCAGTGCTAGTAGTAGCGGGAGTCGAGAGACCCAGTACTTC | CSASSSGSRETQYF
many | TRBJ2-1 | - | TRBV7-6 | TGTGCCAGCAGCCCAAACAGGGATGCCTACAATGAGCAGTTCTTC | CASSPNRDAYNEQFF
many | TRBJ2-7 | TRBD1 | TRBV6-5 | TGTGCCAGCAGTTTAACAGGGGGAAAAATCTCCTACGAGCAGTACTTC | CASSLTGGKISYEQYF
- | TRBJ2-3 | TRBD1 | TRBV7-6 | TGTGCCAGCAGCTTTACAGGGGGCTCAGATACGCAGTATTTT | CASSFTGGSDTQYF
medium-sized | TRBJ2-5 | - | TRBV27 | TGTGCCAGCAGTTTAGCCCTACCATGGGGGGCGCACCAAGAGACCCAGTACTTC | CASSLALPWGAHQETQYF
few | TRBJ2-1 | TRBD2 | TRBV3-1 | TGTGCCAGCAGCCAAGAACTAGCGGGATCTCAGTTCTTC | CASSQELAGSQFF
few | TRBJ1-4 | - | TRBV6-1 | TGTGCCAGCACCATAGGTCGGGGGAGAGGGGAAAAACTGTTTTTT | CASTIGRGRGEKLFF
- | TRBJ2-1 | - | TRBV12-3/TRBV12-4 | TGTGCCAGCAGACAACGAAGAGAACCCTCGGGCTACAATGAGCAGTTCTTC | CASRQRREPSGYNEQFF
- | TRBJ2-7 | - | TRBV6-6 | TGTGCCAGCAGTTACAACAGCTACGAGCAGTACTTC | CASSYNSYEQYF
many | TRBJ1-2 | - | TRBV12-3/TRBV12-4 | TGTGCCAGCAAAGGTTTTACTAACTATGGCTACACCTTC | CASKGFTNYGYTF
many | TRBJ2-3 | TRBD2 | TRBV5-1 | TGCGCCAGCAGCTTATGGGCGGGAGGATACACAGATACGCAGTATTTT | CASSLWAGGYTDTQYF
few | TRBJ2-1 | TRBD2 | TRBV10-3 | TGTGCCGCATCTAGCGGGAGGGCGCGGGGCAATGAGCAGTTCTTC | CAASSGRARGNEQFF
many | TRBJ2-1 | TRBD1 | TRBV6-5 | TGTGCCAGCAGTCTCCGACAGGGGGTCTACAATGAGCAGTTCTTC | CASSLRQGVYNEQFF
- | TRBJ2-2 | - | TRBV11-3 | TGTGCCAGCAGCTTAGACGGGAGTCGGACCGGGGAGCTGTTTTTT | CASSLDGSRTGELFF
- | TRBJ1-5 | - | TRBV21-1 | TGTGCCAGCATACATCCCGCGGGGCGCGGGTCCGAGGGGGCCTATAGCAATCAGCCCCAGCATTTT | CASIHPAGRGSEGAYSNQPQHF
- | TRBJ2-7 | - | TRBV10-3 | TGTGCCATCAGCAGGGACCTGGCAGGGCCCTACAAGCAGTACTTC | CAISRDLAGPYKQYF
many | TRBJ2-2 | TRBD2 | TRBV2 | TGTGCCAGCAGCCCCCAGCCGACTAGCGGGAACACCGGGGAGCTGTTTTTT | CASSPQPTSGNTGELFF
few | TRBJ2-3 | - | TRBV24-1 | TGTGCCACCAGTGGGGCGGGGGCGGTAGATACGCAGTATTTT | CATSGAGAVDTQYF
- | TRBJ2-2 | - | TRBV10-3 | TGTGCCATCAGTGGGGGGAGCGACACCGGGGAGCTGTTTTTT | CAISGGSDTGELFF
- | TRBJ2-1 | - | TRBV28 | TGTGCCAGCAATGGGGTAAGGGGCAATGAGCAGTTCTTC | CASNGVRGNEQFF
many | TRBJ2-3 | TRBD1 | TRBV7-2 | TGTGCCAGCAGCTCATGGCGGACAGGGGAGGCAGATACGCAGTATTTT | CASSSWRTGEADTQYF
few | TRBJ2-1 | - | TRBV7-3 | TGTGCCAGCAGCTTTCGGTCTGGCAATGAGCAGTTCTTC | CASSFRSGNEQFF
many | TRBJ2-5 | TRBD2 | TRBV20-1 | TGCAGTGCCGGGGACTATCAAGAGACCCAGTACTTC | CSAGDYQETQYF
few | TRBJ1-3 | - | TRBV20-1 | TGCAGTGCTCCTAGCCCACAGCGGAGCTCTGGAAACACCATATATTTT | CSAPSPQRSSGNTIYF
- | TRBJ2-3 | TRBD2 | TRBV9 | TGTGCCAGCAGCGTGGGACTAGCGGGTCTTGGCACAGATACGCAGTATTTT | CASSVGLAGLGTDTQYF
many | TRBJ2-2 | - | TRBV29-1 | TGCAGCGTTGCAGGGAACACCGGGGAGCTGTTTTTT | CSVAGNTGELFF
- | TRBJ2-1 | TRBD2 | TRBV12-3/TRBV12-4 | TGTGCCAGCAGTTTAACAGCGGGGAACTCCTACAATGAGCAGTTCTTC | CASSLTAGNSYNEQFF